Included here is one T cell receptor (beta chain) sequence, with context. This clonotype was picked up a small number of times. Its antigen remains unidentified. One end of the junction varies from germline; a read error may be responsible. These data belong to a study of CD8+CD57+ T cells in acquired aplastic anemia listed by TCRdb under 2018. Study-wide context: DNA extracted from sorted CD4+ and CD8+ cells had a mean of roughly 3.3 ug, with a range of roughly 0.17 to 30 ug. CD8+CD57+ expansion was defined as a frequency above the mean frequency observed in healthy subjects.

Broad study findings and their caveats: CD8+ Simpson's diversity did not differ significantly between patients and healthy controls (P=0.060). About 30 CD8+ CDR3 sequences were found in both patients and controls but appeared to be highly expressed in patients and within the immunodominant clones of the patients.

Genomic DNA was used as template for profiling of TCR beta VDJ combinations and CDR3 sequences. TCR repertoire sequencing was run on an Illumina HiSeq 2000. As for the authors' bioinformatics: TRBV/TRBJ rearrangement plots, CDR3 size and DJ length profiles, and Simpson's diversity index were used to assess repertoires. Whichever DNA sequence was most abundant in the deep sequencing data was defined as the immunodominant clone. CDR3 amino acid sequences were checked for sharing between subjects and were compared against published repertoires and the VDJdb database. TCRdb's own reprocessing of the public reads used fastp at Q25 and MiXCR and kept productive beta chains. CDR3 protein duplicates are merged, each entry listing the most common genes and DNA. TCRdb assigned the V and J calls; the authors' analysis was not used. Present in this sample are about 58,000 distinct CDR3 sequences, approximately 54% of which were seen just once. The ten largest account for less than 20% of the sample.

The CDR3 starts with the cysteine, ends with the phenylalanine, and has 16 residues. The kept DNA is CDR3 alone, 48 bases in frame from the first base. CDR1 and CDR2 were assigned from the germline V gene as SNHLY and FYNNEI. Flow cytometry had shown CD8+CD57+ cell expansion in the patients selected for sequencing. Every patient had a diagnosis of severe acquired aplastic anemia based on International Study of Aplastic Anemia and Agranulocytosis and Camitta criteria. No therapy had been received by the patients at the time of blood sampling. In this study, sorted CD4+ and CD8+ T cells from the blood of healthy subjects and of severe aplastic anemia patients had their TCR repertoires deep-sequenced. In the USA, patient enrollment took place under clinicaltrials.gov protocols 00001620, 01623167, 00001397, 00071045, 00081523 and 00961064. Ficoll-Paque density gradient centrifugation was used to isolate peripheral blood mononuclear cells. Before DNA extraction, CD4+ and CD8+ T cells were sorted with FACS or magnetic beads.

The V and J genes are TRBV2 and TRBJ2-1, with 11 bases in between that match TRBD2. The specimen was sorted CD4+, CD8+, or CD8+CD57+ T cells (not recorded which) from PBMCs. The TCR sequence derives from a human donor with aplastic anemia. Here the CDR3 is given as CANSNAGLAAHNEQFF. DNA sequence: TGTGCCAACAGTAACGCGGGACTAGCGGCGCACAATGAGCAGTTCTTC. Here the CDR3 is joined to the reference TRBV2 and TRBJ2-1 genes, and the full variable domain is: EPEVTQTPSHQVTQMGQEVILRCVPISNHLYFYWYRQILGQKVEFLVSFYNNEISEKSEIFDDQFSVERPDGSNFTLKIRSTKLEDSAMYFCANSNAGLAAHNEQFFGPGTRLTVL.